Listed below are T cell receptor beta chains from one sample, sequenced in a study of CD8 T cells in ankylosing spondylitis. TCRdb processed the 5' RACE reads anew with MiXCR; each CDR3 protein has one entry. The sample contains 250,000 to 400,000 distinct CDR3 sequences, about 9.9% of which appear only once. Sequencing was done on a sample of blood, either unsorted or a sorted T cell fraction (not recorded which). All receptors derive from a female donor with ankylosing spondylitis or in good health (not recorded which). The conserved cysteine and the conserved F or W are not part of the CDR3 here. The order of the fields is J gene, V gene, CDR3 protein.

j_call: TRBJ1-5; v_call: TRBV3-1; cdr3_aa: ASSQDRVQPQH
j_call: TRBJ2-3; v_call: TRBV20-1; cdr3_aa: SADRRGRADTQY
j_call: TRBJ2-5; v_call: TRBV27; cdr3_aa: ASRHTPLLAQETQY
j_call: TRBJ2-7; v_call: TRBV5-6; cdr3_aa: ASSLVGQGSYEQY
j_call: TRBJ1-1; v_call: TRBV7-9; cdr3_aa: ASSFSAPGQGSEAF
j_call: TRBJ2-1; v_call: TRBV4-1; cdr3_aa: ASSHVLSTGNTYNEQF
j_call: TRBJ2-2; v_call: TRBV20-1; cdr3_aa: SARASGMNTGELF
j_call: TRBJ2-3; v_call: TRBV4-1; cdr3_aa: ASSQDGVHTDTQY
j_call: TRBJ2-3; v_call: TRBV11-2; cdr3_aa: ASSANRGDTQY
j_call: TRBJ2-1; v_call: TRBV5-1; cdr3_aa: ASSLPAGDSRVQF
j_call: TRBJ1-1; v_call: TRBV27; cdr3_aa: ASSLTTGMNTEAF
j_call: TRBJ2-1; v_call: TRBV20-1; cdr3_aa: SAREMDRDYNEQF
j_call: TRBJ1-1; v_call: TRBV20-1; cdr3_aa: SARDPGQSNTEAF
j_call: TRBJ1-1; v_call: TRBV7-9; cdr3_aa: ASSPRQVRVTEAF
j_call: TRBJ1-1; v_call: TRBV20-1; cdr3_aa: SARGGEYMNTEAF
j_call: TRBJ2-2; v_call: TRBV10-1; cdr3_aa: ASSSGGTQHNTGELF
j_call: TRBJ2-3; v_call: TRBV11-1; cdr3_aa: ASSLGVGLAGDRGTDTQY
j_call: TRBJ1-5; v_call: TRBV3-1; cdr3_aa: ASSQGQGVSNQPQH
j_call: TRBJ2-7; v_call: TRBV18; cdr3_aa: ASFSSLAYYEQY
j_call: TRBJ1-2; v_call: TRBV20-1; cdr3_aa: SASTQNYGYT
j_call: TRBJ2-7; v_call: TRBV20-1; cdr3_aa: SAWRRGTPYEQY
j_call: TRBJ2-7; v_call: TRBV20-1; cdr3_aa: SADLGSLRYEQY
j_call: TRBJ1-3; v_call: TRBV30; cdr3_aa: ACGGQSSGNTIY
j_call: TRBJ1-2; v_call: TRBV9; cdr3_aa: ASSLSDRYT
j_call: TRBJ2-6; v_call: TRBV6-5; cdr3_aa: ASSYSTPGANVLT
j_call: TRBJ2-7; v_call: TRBV29-1; cdr3_aa: SVGRRSSYEQY
j_call: TRBJ2-2; v_call: TRBV4-3; cdr3_aa: ASSQELVSGELF
j_call: TRBJ2-7; v_call: TRBV4-1; cdr3_aa: ASSTSVARGIPYEQY
j_call: TRBJ2-2; v_call: TRBV12-3/TRBV12-4; cdr3_aa: ASSLDREAGELF
j_call: TRBJ2-7; v_call: TRBV14; cdr3_aa: ASSQDFHSSYEQY
j_call: TRBJ2-3; v_call: TRBV27; cdr3_aa: ASSLRDPRTDTQY
j_call: TRBJ2-3; v_call: TRBV7-2; cdr3_aa: ASSLVIRSPDTQY
j_call: TRBJ1-1; v_call: TRBV7-9; cdr3_aa: ASSQGLEAF
j_call: TRBJ2-2; v_call: TRBV5-1; cdr3_aa: ASSPPGQSNTGELF
j_call: TRBJ2-1; v_call: TRBV10-3; cdr3_aa: AISGDGVGDEQF
j_call: TRBJ1-2; v_call: TRBV7-2; cdr3_aa: ASSLSPGQGLRGGYT
j_call: TRBJ2-3; v_call: TRBV5-1; cdr3_aa: ASSLYEASTDTQY
j_call: TRBJ2-1; v_call: TRBV10-3; cdr3_aa: AISELAPQLGNEQF
j_call: TRBJ2-5; v_call: TRBV5-4; cdr3_aa: ASSLAPPLASQETQY
j_call: TRBJ1-4; v_call: TRBV20-1; cdr3_aa: SARGTGAFETNEKLF
j_call: TRBJ2-3; v_call: TRBV2; cdr3_aa: ASGLGRVQNTDTQY
j_call: TRBJ2-1; v_call: TRBV7-2; cdr3_aa: ASRTRLAVYNEQF
j_call: TRBJ2-2; v_call: TRBV7-2; cdr3_aa: ASSLSSGRAAGELF
j_call: TRBJ2-3; v_call: TRBV7-2; cdr3_aa: ASSAYTDTQY
j_call: TRBJ1-2; v_call: TRBV5-1; cdr3_aa: ASSLLSSRSANYGYT
j_call: TRBJ2-7; v_call: TRBV7-6; cdr3_aa: ASSPGGIYEQY
j_call: TRBJ1-1; v_call: TRBV27; cdr3_aa: ASSLSAPPSVVF
j_call: TRBJ2-7; v_call: TRBV28; cdr3_aa: ASSLLGQNEQY
j_call: TRBJ2-2; v_call: TRBV10-1; cdr3_aa: ASSDFGTGELF
j_call: TRBJ2-1; v_call: TRBV7-2; cdr3_aa: ASSLGLYDEQF
j_call: TRBJ2-2; v_call: TRBV20-1; cdr3_aa: SASDLKNTGELF
j_call: TRBJ1-3; v_call: TRBV20-1; cdr3_aa: SAGGLSSGNTIY
j_call: TRBJ2-7; v_call: TRBV5-1; cdr3_aa: ASSGGRSYEQY
j_call: TRBJ1-1; v_call: TRBV28; cdr3_aa: ASRRKEAF
j_call: TRBJ1-4; v_call: TRBV27; cdr3_aa: ASSFSPGVGEKLF
j_call: TRBJ1-3; v_call: TRBV28; cdr3_aa: ASSLAGQGNTIY